The 22 T cell receptor beta chains reported below all come from one sample, sequenced in a study of graft-versus-host responses after intestinal transplantation. Only in-frame clones appear in the TCRdb table, and some are missing; sequencing was by immunoSEQ multiplex PCR. The data show fewer than 60,000 clones, approximately 84% seen once. What these receptors recognize is not known. The material was unstimulated CD4+ T cells sorted from spleen or lymph node cells, obtained before transplant. Receptors originate from a human donor who was the organ donor for an intestinal transplant.

This sequence joins TRBV19 and TRBJ1-1, with 9 bases lining up with TRBD1. V lost 5 bases and J lost 5; bases outside the gene matches: 6. Germline CDR1 and CDR2: LNHDA and SQIVND (reference sequence). The CDR3 runs to 14 residues. CDR3 coding DNA: TGTGCCAGTAGTCCCGGGACAGGGAGAACTGAAGCTTTCTTT. Protein: CASSPGTGRTEAFF.

The V call is TRBV18, the J call TRBJ1-1; D ambiguous. The CDR3 has 11 residues. Germline values: CDR1 KGHSH, CDR2 LQKENI. The ends were cut back, 4 bases at V and 4 bases at J, with 4 bases in the middle. The CDR3 reads CASSQGTEAFF. CDR3 bases: TGTGCCAGCTCACAGGGCACTGAAGCTTTCTTT.

The genes are TRBV4-1 and TRBJ2-3, with 7 bases aligning to TRBD1. Looked up from germline, CDR1 is MGHRA and CDR2 is YSYEKL. The CDR3 spans 13 residues. The junction had 3 bases not matched to a gene; V was cut back by 6 bases and J by 3 bases. CDR3: CASSPQGTDTQYF. In DNA form, the CDR3 reads TGCGCCAGCAGTCCACAGGGGACAGATACGCAGTATTTT.

The sample holds one count of this clone. This chain uses TRBV30 with TRBJ2-7; D ambiguous. The CDR3 spans 12 residues. V was shortened by 4 bases and J by 2 bases, with 9 bases between the two germline ends. Germline lookup yields CDR1 GTSNPN and CDR2 SVGIG (reference sequence). CDR3 protein: CAWNGRTYEQYF. In DNA, the CDR3 is TGTGCCTGGAACGGCAGGACCTACGAGCAGTACTTC. Combining the CDR3 with reference TRBV30 and TRBJ2-7 gives the whole variable domain SQTIHQWPATLVQPVGSPLSLECTVEGTSNPNLYWYRQAAGRGLQLLFYSVGIGQISSEVPQNLSASRPQDRQFILSSKKLLLSDSGFYLCAWNGRTYEQYFGPGTRLTVT.

This clone appeared a single time. The chain recombines TRBV19 with TRBJ2-7; the D is unclear. Germline lookup yields CDR1 LNHDA and CDR2 SQIVND (reference sequence). This CDR3 has 13 amino acids. Trimming cost V 5 bases and J 2 bases, with 10 bases left between them. The CDR3 region has the DNA TGTGCCAGTAGTCCCGACGGAACCTACGAGCAGTACTTC. Protein sequence: CASSPDGTYEQYF.

The chain employs TRBV5-6 and TRBJ2-3; maybe TRBD1 (6 bases). V was trimmed by 2 bases and J by 2 bases, leaving 21 bases between them. The CDR3 spans 18 residues. Per germline, CDR1 SGHDT and CDR2 YYEEEE. CDR3 coding DNA: TGTGCCAGCAGCTTTTTGAAGCAGGGGCCCACTTTCACAGATACGCAGTATTTT. It codes for CASSFLKQGPTFTDTQYF.

The chain joins TRBV6-1 to TRBJ1-1, with D perhaps matching TRBD1 (5 bases). The CDR3 is 14 residues long. Deletions cut 5 bases from V and 4 bases from J, with 14 bases between. Germline V lookup: CDR1 MNHNS, CDR2 SASEGT. This CDR3 is CASSLSWGSTEAFF. As DNA, the CDR3 is TGTGCCAGCAGTTTGTCGTGGGGGTCCACTGAAGCTTTCTTT.

The V and J genes are TRBV13 and TRBJ2-1; D is perhaps TRBD2 (5 bases). Germline assignment: CDR1 PRHDT and CDR2 FYEKMQ (reference sequence). V lost 6 bases to trimming and J lost 0 bases, with 6 bases between them. This CDR3 has 13 amino acids. The CDR3 nucleotides read TGTGCCAGCAGTCGGGACTCCTACAATGAGCAGTTCTTC. It specifies CASSRDSYNEQFF. Combining the CDR3 with reference TRBV13 and TRBJ2-1 gives the whole variable domain AAGVIQSPRHLIKEKRETATLKCYPIPRHDTVYWYQQGPGQDPQFLISFYEKMQSDKGSIPDRFSAQQFSDYHSELNMSSLELGDSALYFCASSRDSYNEQFFGPGTRLTVL.

This sequence joins TRBV5-5 and TRBJ2-7; TRBD2 is a possible D gene (6 bases). CDR3 length: 15 amino acids. The V gene's germline CDR1 is SGHKS and CDR2 YYEKEE (reference sequence). V lost 2 bases to trimming and J lost 3 bases, with 15 bases between them. The CDR3 DNA sequence: TGTGCCAGCAGCTTCCTCGGGAGTGCGAACTACGAGCAGTACTTC. Its translation: CASSFLGSANYEQYF.

The chain links TRBV6-1 to TRBJ2-5; D is ambiguous. CDR1 is MNHNS and CDR2 is SASEGT in the germline V gene. This CDR3 has 12 residues. The V end lost 6 bases, the J end lost 2 bases, and 7 bases lay between the germline ends. The CDR3 nucleotides read TGTGCCAGCAGCACCGGACAAGAGACCCAGTACTTC. Protein sequence: CASSTGQETQYF.

The CDR3 DNA reads TGTGCCAGCAGTTACACTAGCGGGAGCACCGGGGAGCTGTTTTTT. Its translation is CASSYTSGSTGELFF. V gene TRBV6-6 combines with J gene TRBJ2-2; the match to TRBD2 covers 11 bases. The CDR3 runs 15 residues. From germline, CDR1 is MNHNY and CDR2 SVGAGI (reference sequence). J gave up 4 bases and V 2 bases, and 0 bases lay outside the gene matches.

This clone was counted only a few times. V is TRBV21-1 and J is TRBJ2-7; the table calls TRBD1, which could not be checked here. TRBV21-1 is labeled a pseudogene. This CDR3 comprises 17 residues. The CDR3 loop reads CASSKGYLGRKADEQYF. The DNA for the CDR3 is TGTGCCAGCAGCAAAGGTTACTTGGGCAGGAAGGCTGACGAGCAGTACTTC.

This chain connects TRBV4-1 to TRBJ2-1, with a weak D call TRBD2 (5 bases). The length of the CDR3 is 15 residues. Looked up from germline, CDR1 is MGHRA and CDR2 is YSYEKL. Trimming took off 4 bases at V and 6 bases at J, with 16 bases between the two ends. DNA of the CDR3: TGCGCCAGCAGCCCCCAGAAATCCAGCGGCAATGAGCAGTTCTTC. Its translation: CASSPQKSSGNEQFF.

The V gene is TRBV2, the J gene TRBJ2-1; no reliable D call. This CDR3 is 11 amino acids long. Germline CDR1 SNHLY, CDR2 FYNNEI. V lost 4 bases and J 9 bases, leaving 7 bases between the germline ends. In DNA, the CDR3 is TGTGCCAGCAGTGGGACCTCTGAGCAGTTCTTC. It encodes CASSGTSEQFF.

The chain has TRBV15 and TRBJ1-1; 7 bases fit TRBD1. Per the germline V gene, CDR1 is LNHNV and CDR2 is YYDKDF (reference sequence). J lost 8 bases, V lost 0 bases, and 6 bases had no gene match. The CDR3 extends over 14 amino acids. The CDR3 region has the DNA TGTGCCACCAGCAGAGAATGGCTGACAGGGGAAGCTTTCTTT. This codes for CATSREWLTGEAFF.

The chain joins TRBV23-1 to TRBJ2-4; 10 bases line up with TRBD2. TRBV23-1 is placed among ORFs of uncertain function. This CDR3 has 16 amino acids. J gave up 1 base and V 0 bases, and 0 bases lay outside the gene matches. CDR3 in amino acids: CASSQSSGRAKNIQYF. Written as DNA, the CDR3 is TGCGCCAGCAGTCAATCTAGCGGGAGGGCCAAAAACATTCAGTACTTC.

The rearrangement links TRBV7-9 to TRBJ2-1; weak D call: TRBD2 (6 bases). The germline V gene has CDR1 SEHNR and CDR2 FQNEAQ (reference sequence). With 7 bases removed from V and 3 bases from J, the gap between germline ends came to 13 bases. The CDR3 consists of 14 residues. The CDR3 DNA is TGTGCCAGCACCCCGGGGGACCGCTACAATGAGCAGTTCTTC. The encoded protein is CASTPGDRYNEQFF.

In this sample, this clone turned up once. The V gene is TRBV4-3, the J gene TRBJ2-7; 7 nucleotides match TRBD1. After removal of 4 bases from V and 1 base from J, the junction contained 7 bases not matched to a gene. This CDR3 comprises 15 residues. Germline CDR1 is LGHNA and CDR2 is YSLEER. DNA for the CDR3: TGCGCCAGCAGCCCGGGACAGCCCAAGTCCTACGAGCAGTACTTC. It encodes CASSPGQPKSYEQYF.

The gene calls are TRBV9 and TRBJ2-1; no clear D gene. Per germline, CDR1 SGDLS and CDR2 YYNGEE. There are 13 residues in the CDR3. Trimming left V 4 bases short and J 3 bases short, with 8 bases between. The CDR3 sequence: CASSRSLYNEQFF. The CDR3 DNA is TGTGCCAGCAGCCGTAGCCTCTACAATGAGCAGTTCTTC.

This clone occurred once. This chain links TRBV5-6 with TRBJ2-2, with a tentative D call TRBD2 (5 bases). CDR1 and CDR2 (germline): SGHDT, YYEEEE. V was cut by 2 bases and J by 8 bases, with 13 bases left in between. The CDR3 consists of 14 residues. CDR3 DNA: TGTGCCAGCAGCTTTAAGGTGGTAGCGGGGGAGCTGTTTTTT. Its protein is CASSFKVVAGELFF.

The V and J genes are TRBV12-5 and TRBJ2-4, with D perhaps matching TRBD1 (6 bases). This CDR3 has 16 residues. Germline CDR1 and CDR2: LGHNT and FRNRAP. The V and J ends lost 6 bases and 1 base respectively, with 16 bases between them. CDR3 sequence: CASGLLQGRAKNIQYF. The DNA for the CDR3 is TGTGCTAGTGGCCTTTTACAGGGACGGGCCAAAAACATTCAGTACTTC.

The sample holds a few counts of this clone. The genes are TRBV6-1 and TRBJ1-6; 8 bases align to TRBD1. J was trimmed by 9 bases and V by 4 bases; bases with no gene match: 2. Germline CDR1 MNHNS, CDR2 SASEGT. There are 13 residues in the CDR3. CDR3 sequence reads: CASSADRASPLHF. CDR3 nucleotide sequence: TGTGCCAGCAGTGCGGACAGGGCTTCACCCCTCCACTTT.